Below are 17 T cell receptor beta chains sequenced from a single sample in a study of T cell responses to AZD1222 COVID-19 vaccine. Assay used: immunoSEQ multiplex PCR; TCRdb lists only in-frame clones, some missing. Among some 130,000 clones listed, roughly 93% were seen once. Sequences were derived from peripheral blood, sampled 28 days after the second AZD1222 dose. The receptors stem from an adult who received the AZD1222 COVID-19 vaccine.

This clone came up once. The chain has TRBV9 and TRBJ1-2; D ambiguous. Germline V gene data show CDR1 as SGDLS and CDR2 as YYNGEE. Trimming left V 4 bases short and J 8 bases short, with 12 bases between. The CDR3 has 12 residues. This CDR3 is CASSLGQWGYTF. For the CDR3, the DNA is TGTGCCAGCAGCCTCGGCCAGTGGGGCTACACCTTC. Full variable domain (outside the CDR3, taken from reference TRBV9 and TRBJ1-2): DSGVTQTPKHLITATGQRVTLRCSPRSGDLSVYWYQQSLDQGLQFLIQYYNGEERAKGNILERFSAQQFPDLHSELNLSSLELGDSALYFCASSLGQWGYTFGSGTRLTVV.

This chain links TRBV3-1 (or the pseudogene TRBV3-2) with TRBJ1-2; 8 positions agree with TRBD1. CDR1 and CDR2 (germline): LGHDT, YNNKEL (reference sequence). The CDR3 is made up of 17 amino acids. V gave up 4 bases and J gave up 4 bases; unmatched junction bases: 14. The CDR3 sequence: CASSPTRQGFRFYGYTF. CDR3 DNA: TGTGCCAGCAGCCCGACGAGACAGGGGTTCCGTTTCTATGGCTACACCTTC.

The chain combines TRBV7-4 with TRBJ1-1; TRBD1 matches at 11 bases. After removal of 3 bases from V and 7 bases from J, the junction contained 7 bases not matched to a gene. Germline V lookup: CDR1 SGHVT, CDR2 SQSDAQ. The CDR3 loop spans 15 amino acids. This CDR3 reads CASSFPGTGGGEAFF. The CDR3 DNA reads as TGTGCCAGCAGCTTCCCCGGGACAGGGGGTGGTGAAGCTTTCTTT.

The CDR3, as DNA: TGTGCCAGCAACCACAGGGGGGAAGCTTTCTTT. Protein: CASNHRGEAFF. The rearrangement joins TRBV3-1 (or the pseudogene TRBV3-2) to TRBJ1-1; 8 bases agree with TRBD1. This CDR3 has 11 residues. Germline-derived CDR1 and CDR2 are LGHDT and YNNKEL (reference sequence). V lost 7 bases, J lost 8 bases, and 3 bases stayed unmatched.

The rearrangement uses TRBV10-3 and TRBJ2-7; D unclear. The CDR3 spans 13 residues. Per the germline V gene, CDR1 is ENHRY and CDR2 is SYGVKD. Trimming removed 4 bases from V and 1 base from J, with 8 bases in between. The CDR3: CAISGVGSYEQYF. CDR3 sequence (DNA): TGTGCCATCAGTGGAGTGGGGTCCTACGAGCAGTACTTC.

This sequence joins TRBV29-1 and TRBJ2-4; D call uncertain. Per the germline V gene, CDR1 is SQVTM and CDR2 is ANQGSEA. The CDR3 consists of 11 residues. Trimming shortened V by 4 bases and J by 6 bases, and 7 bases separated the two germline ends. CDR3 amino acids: CSVVKGNIQYF. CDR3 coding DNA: TGCAGCGTTGTGAAGGGAAACATTCAGTACTTC. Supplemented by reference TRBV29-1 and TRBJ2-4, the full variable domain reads SAVISQKPSRDICQRGTSLTIQCQVDSQVTMMFWYRQQPGQSLTLIATANQGSEATYESGFVIDKFPISRPNLTFSTLTVSNMSPEDSSIYLCSVVKGNIQYFGAGTRLSVL.

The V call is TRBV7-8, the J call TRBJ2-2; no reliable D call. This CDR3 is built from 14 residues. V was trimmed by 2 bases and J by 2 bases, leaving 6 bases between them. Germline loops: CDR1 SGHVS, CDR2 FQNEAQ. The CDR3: CASSLFGNTGELFF. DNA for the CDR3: TGTGCCAGCAGCTTATTTGGAAACACCGGGGAGCTGTTTTTT.

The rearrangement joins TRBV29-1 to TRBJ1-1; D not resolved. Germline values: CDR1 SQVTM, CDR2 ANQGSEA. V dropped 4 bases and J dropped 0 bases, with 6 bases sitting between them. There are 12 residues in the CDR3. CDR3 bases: TGCAGCGTTGGAAGCGTGAACACTGAAGCTTTCTTT. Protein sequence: CSVGSVNTEAFF.

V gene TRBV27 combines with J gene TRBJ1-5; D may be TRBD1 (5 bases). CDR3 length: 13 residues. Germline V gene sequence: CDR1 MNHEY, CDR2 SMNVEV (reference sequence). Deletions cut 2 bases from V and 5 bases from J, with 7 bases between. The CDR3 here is CASSLVRDQPQHF. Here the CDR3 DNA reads TGTGCCAGCAGTTTAGTCAGGGATCAGCCCCAGCATTTT.

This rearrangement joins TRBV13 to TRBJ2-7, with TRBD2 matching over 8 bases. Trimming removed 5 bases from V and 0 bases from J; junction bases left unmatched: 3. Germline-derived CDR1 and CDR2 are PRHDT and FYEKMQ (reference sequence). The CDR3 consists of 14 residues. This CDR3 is CASSVAGTSYEQYF. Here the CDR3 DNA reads TGTGCCAGCAGCGTAGCGGGGACCTCCTACGAGCAGTACTTC. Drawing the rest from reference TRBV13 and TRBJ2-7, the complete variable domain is AAGVIQSPRHLIKEKRETATLKCYPIPRHDTVYWYQQGPGQDPQFLISFYEKMQSDKGSIPDRFSAQQFSDYHSELNMSSLELGDSALYFCASSVAGTSYEQYFGPGTRLTVT.

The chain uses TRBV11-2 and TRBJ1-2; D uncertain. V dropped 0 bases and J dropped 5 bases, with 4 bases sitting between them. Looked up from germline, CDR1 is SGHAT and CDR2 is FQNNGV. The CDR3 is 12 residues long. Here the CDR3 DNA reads TGTGCCAGCAGCTTAGAAGGTTATGGCTACACCTTC. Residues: CASSLEGYGYTF.

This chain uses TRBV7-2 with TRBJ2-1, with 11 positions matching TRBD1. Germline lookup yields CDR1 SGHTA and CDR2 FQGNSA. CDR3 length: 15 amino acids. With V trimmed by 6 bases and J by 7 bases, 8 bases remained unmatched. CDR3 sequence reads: CASRHTGTGGNEQFF. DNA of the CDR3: TGTGCCAGCAGACATACCGGGACAGGGGGGAATGAGCAGTTCTTC.

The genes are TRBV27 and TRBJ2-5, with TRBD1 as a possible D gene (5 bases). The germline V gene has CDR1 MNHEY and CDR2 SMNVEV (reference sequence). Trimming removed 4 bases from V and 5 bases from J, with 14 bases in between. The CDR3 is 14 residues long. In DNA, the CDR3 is TGTGCCAGCAGTTCAGCAGGGAATTGGGAGACCCAGTACTTC. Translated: CASSSAGNWETQYF.

The CDR3 region is CATNSGIRGTEAFF. The CDR3, as DNA: TGTGCCACTAACTCCGGGATCCGGGGCACTGAAGCTTTCTTT. The chain links TRBV19 to TRBJ1-1; D gene ambiguous. Germline-derived CDR1 and CDR2 are LNHDA and SQIVND (reference sequence). Between the trimmed V and J ends, which lost 10 bases and 4 bases, there was a span of 19 bases. The CDR3 consists of 14 residues.

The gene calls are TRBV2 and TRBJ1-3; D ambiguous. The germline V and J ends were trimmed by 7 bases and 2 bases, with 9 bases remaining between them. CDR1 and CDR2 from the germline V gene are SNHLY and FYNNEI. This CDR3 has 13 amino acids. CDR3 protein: CASIERTGNTIYF. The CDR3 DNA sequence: TGTGCCAGCATTGAGCGTACTGGAAACACCATATATTTT.

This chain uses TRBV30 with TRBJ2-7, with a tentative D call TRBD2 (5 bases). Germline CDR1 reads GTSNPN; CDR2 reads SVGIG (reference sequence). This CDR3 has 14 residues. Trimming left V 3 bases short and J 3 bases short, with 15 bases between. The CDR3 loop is CAWRRVGSYYEQYF. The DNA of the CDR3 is TGTGCCTGGAGGAGGGTGGGGAGCTACTACGAGCAGTACTTC.

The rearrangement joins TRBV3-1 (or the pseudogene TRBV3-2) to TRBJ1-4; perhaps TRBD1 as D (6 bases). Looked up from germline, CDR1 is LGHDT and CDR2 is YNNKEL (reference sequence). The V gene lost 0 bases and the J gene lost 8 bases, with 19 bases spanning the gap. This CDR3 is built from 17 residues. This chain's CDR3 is CASSQDLLGQGREKLFF. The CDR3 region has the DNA TGTGCCAGCAGCCAAGATTTACTTGGTCAGGGGCGAGAAAAACTGTTTTTT.